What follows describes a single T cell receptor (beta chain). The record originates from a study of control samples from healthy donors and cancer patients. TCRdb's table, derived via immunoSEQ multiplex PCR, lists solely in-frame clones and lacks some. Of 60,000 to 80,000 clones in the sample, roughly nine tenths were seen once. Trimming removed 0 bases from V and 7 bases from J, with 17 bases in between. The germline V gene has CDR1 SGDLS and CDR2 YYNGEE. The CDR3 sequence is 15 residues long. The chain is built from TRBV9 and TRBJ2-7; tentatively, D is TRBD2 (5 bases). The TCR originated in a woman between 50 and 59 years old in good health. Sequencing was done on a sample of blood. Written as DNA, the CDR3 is TGTGCCAGCAGCGTAGTCGTGACTACCCTTCAGGAGCAGTACTTC. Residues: CASSVVVTTLQEQYF. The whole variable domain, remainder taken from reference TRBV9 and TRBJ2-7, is DSGVTQTPKHLITATGQRVTLRCSPRSGDLSVYWYQQSLDQGLQFLIQYYNGEERAKGNILERFSAQQFPDLHSELNLSSLELGDSALYFCASSVVVTTLQEQYFGPGTRLTVT.